These T cell receptor beta chains were read from a single sample in a study of regulatory T cells in long-lasting Graves disease. Using its own MiXCR run on the multiplex PCR reads, TCRdb lists one record per CDR3 protein. This sample has hundreds of thousands of distinct CDR3 sequences, with roughly a fifth found just once. This specimen consisted of peripheral blood mononuclear cells (PBMCs), obtained when the disease was refractory, from a patient treated with antithyroid drugs. The receptors here all came from a female donor with Graves disease. CDR3s include the opening cysteine and the closing phenylalanine or tryptophan. Each record gives: V gene, clone size, J gene, D gene, CDR3 DNA, CDR3 protein. The D gene is left open where the match is weak. The size field is filled for only some rows; it gives once, few, many or a size class.

>TRBV27|many|TRBJ2-7|.
TGTGCCAGCAGTTTATTCGTCCAGTCGAACGAGCAGTACTTC
CASSLFVQSNEQYF
>TRBV7-2|many|TRBJ2-2|.
TGTGCCAGCAGCTTGAGCAGGAACACCGGGGAGCTGTTTTTT
CASSLSRNTGELFF
>TRBV10-3|.|TRBJ1-4|.
TGTGCCATCAGACAGTCTGCAACTAATGAAAAACTGTTTTTT
CAIRQSATNEKLFF
>TRBV20-1|many|TRBJ1-5|TRBD1
TGCAGTGCTAAGATGAGGGGACAGGAGTTCAGTGGCAATCAGCCCCAGCATTTT
CSAKMRGQEFSGNQPQHF
>TRBV15|many|TRBJ2-5|.
TGTGCCACCAGCAAAGCCCGTAGAGAGACCCAGTACTTC
CATSKARRETQYF
>TRBV6-1|many|TRBJ2-5|.
TGTGCCAGCAGCCAACGAGGGACAATCCAAGAGACCCAGTACTTC
CASSQRGTIQETQYF
>TRBV3-1|many|TRBJ1-2|.
TGTGCCAGCAGCCAATCCCCAGGGACGGGGGGCGATGGCTACACCTTC
CASSQSPGTGGDGYTF
>TRBV28|many|TRBJ2-2|TRBD1
TGTGCCAGCATAGGGGCAGGGGGCACCGGGGAGCTGTTTTTT
CASIGAGGTGELFF
>TRBV18|few|TRBJ1-1|.
TGTGCCAGCTCACCCGACAGTGCTCTGAACACTGAAGCTTTCTTT
CASSPDSALNTEAFF
>TRBV19|.|TRBJ1-6|TRBD1
TGTGCCAGTAGTACGGACAGGATGGAGTCGCCCCTCCACTTT
CASSTDRMESPLHF
>TRBV7-2|.|TRBJ1-3|.
TGTGCCAGCAGATCCCGAGACAGTGGAAACACCATATATTTT
CASRSRDSGNTIYF
>TRBV18|many|TRBJ1-5|TRBD1
TGTGCCAGCTCTCCGGACAGGGCACAGCCCCAGCATTTT
CASSPDRAQPQHF
>TRBV6-5|many|TRBJ1-5|.
TGTGCCAGCAGTTCGGGACGATCGGGCAATCAGCCCCAGCATTTT
CASSSGRSGNQPQHF
>TRBV28|.|TRBJ2-3|.
TGTGCCAGCCCCCCGGACAGGAGGGGGACAGATACGCAGTATTTT
CASPPDRRGTDTQYF
>TRBV14|few|TRBJ2-2|.
TGTGCCAGCAGCCTGACTCGGGGCGCCGGGGAGCTGTTTTTT
CASSLTRGAGELFF
>TRBV9|many|TRBJ1-1|.
TGTGCCAGCAGCGTAGGAGTGGGTATGAACACTGAAGCTTTCTTT
CASSVGVGMNTEAFF
>TRBV11-2|.|TRBJ2-7|.
TGTGCCAGCAGCCCCGCACGGTACGAGCAGTACTTC
CASSPARYEQYF
>TRBV6-1|many|TRBJ1-5|.
TGTGCCAGCAGTGAGGCCGGTTATAGCAATCAGCCCCAGCATTTT
CASSEAGYSNQPQHF
>TRBV7-2|few|TRBJ2-7|.
TGTGCCAGCAGCTGGGAGGCGGGATTTTCCTACGAGCAGTACTTC
CASSWEAGFSYEQYF
>TRBV5-1|few|TRBJ1-6|.
TGCGCCAGCAGCTTTACCGGGACCGACAATTCACCCCTCCACTTT
CASSFTGTDNSPLHF
>TRBV7-9|many|TRBJ1-1|.
TGTGCCAGCAGCGAAGAAGGACAGTGGGAGGTAGTGAACACTGAAGCTTTCTTT
CASSEEGQWEVVNTEAFF
>TRBV5-1|few|TRBJ2-2|.
TGCGCCAGCAGCTGGACACGGGGCGGGGAGCTGTTTTTT
CASSWTRGGELFF
>TRBV12-3/TRBV12-4|many|TRBJ1-5|.
TGTGCCAGCAGTTTCACCCAAGCAACTCAGCCCCAGCATTTT
CASSFTQATQPQHF
>TRBV27|many|TRBJ1-1|.
TGTGCCAGCAGGGTTAAGATGAACACTGAAGCTTTCTTT
CASRVKMNTEAFF
>TRBV2|many|TRBJ2-1|.
TGTGCCAGCAGGGGCATCGCTTCTGAGCAGTTCTTC
CASRGIASEQFF
>TRBV7-8|many|TRBJ1-5|.
TGTGCCAGCAGCTGGGACCTACTCAATCAGCCCCAGCATTTT
CASSWDLLNQPQHF
>TRBV7-2|few|TRBJ2-2|TRBD1
TGTGCCAGCAGCCAGGGGGCAGGGAGAAGGGCCGGGGAGCTGTTTTTT
CASSQGAGRRAGELFF
>TRBV30|many|TRBJ1-1|.
TGTGCCTGGAGTGAACAGGTGGACACTGAAGCTTTCTTT
CAWSEQVDTEAFF
>TRBV6-5|many|TRBJ2-2|TRBD1
TGTGCCAGCAGTTACTACGGGACAGGGATGAACACCGGGGAGCTGTTTTTT
CASSYYGTGMNTGELFF
>TRBV4-3|.|TRBJ2-2|.
TGCGCCAGCAGCCAAGATCGCAGGGTGACCGGGGAGCTGTTTTTT
CASSQDRRVTGELFF
>TRBV7-9|.|TRBJ2-4|.
TGTGCCAGCAGTCCCTATCGGGCAGACGGGGACATTCAGTACTTC
CASSPYRADGDIQYF
>TRBV19|few|TRBJ1-5|TRBD1
TGTGCCAGTAGTGACAGGGGCGTGGAGCCCCAGCATTTT
CASSDRGVEPQHF
>TRBV28|.|TRBJ2-2|.
TGTGCCAGCAGTCCCCGGGCGGGGAAGACCGGGGAGCTGTTTTTT
CASSPRAGKTGELFF
>TRBV5-1|.|TRBJ1-5|TRBD1
TGCGCCAGCAGCCCGGAGGGTGACAGGGTGAATCAGCCCCAGCATTTT
CASSPEGDRVNQPQHF
>TRBV19|.|TRBJ1-1|TRBD1
TGTGCCAGTAGTCACACCGGGACAGGGAGTACTGAAGCTTTCTTT
CASSHTGTGSTEAFF